The 31 T cell receptor beta chains below all came from one sample that was sequenced in a study of tumor-infiltrating lymphocytes in primary liver carcinoma listed by TCRdb under 2017. RNA from unsorted whole blood was extracted with TRIzol reagent, and germline DNA was obtained with the DNeasy Blood & Tissue kit. The instrument was an Illumina HiSeq 2500. Starting from around 520 ng total RNA, TCRbeta-specific cDNA was produced by reverse transcription with a constant-region primer and ProtoScript II reverse transcriptase. Construction of the TCRbeta libraries relied on three nested rounds of multiplex PCR, following a slightly modified ARM-PCR procedure. The first two PCR rounds used multiplex TRBV1-TRBV30 forward primers with a Cbeta reverse primer, each for 10 to 11 cycles. TCRdb itself trimmed the public reads at Q25 with fastp, ran MiXCR and retained productive beta chains. Rows are combined by CDR3 protein, so each entry shows the most common genes and DNA. The sample includes 300,000 to 350,000 distinct CDR3 sequences, with about 65% observed a single time. About 6.5% of the sample is in the top ten clones.

Specimen: peripheral blood. Receptor source: a man aged 40-55 years with primary liver carcinoma and hepatitis B virus infection.

With regard to this clonotype: It may be a read error: a sequence one base away is much more abundant. This chain links TRBV10-3 with TRBJ1-1; TRBD1 agrees at 7 bases. The CDR3 extends over 14 amino acids. The germline CDR1 and CDR2 sequences are ENHRY and SYGVKD. V shed 3 bases, J shed 0 bases, and the junction held 1 base outside the gene matches. CDR3 loop: CAISDQGVNTEAFF. As DNA, the CDR3 is TGTGCCATCAGTGATCAGGGGGTGAACACTGAAGCTTTCTTT.

Comments on this clonotype: The junction differs from germline at one of its ends, possibly a read error. The chain employs TRBV11-2 and TRBJ2-5, with 8 bases matching TRBD1. Looked up from germline, CDR1 is SGHAT and CDR2 is FQNNGV. This CDR3 has 14 amino acids. The CDR3 DNA reads as TGTGTCAGCAACTTGGACAGGGTACCAGAGACCCAGTACTTC. Amino acids: CVSNLDRVPETQYF.

The chain links TRBV12-3 or TRBV12-4 to TRBJ2-1; unclear D gene. The CDR3 covers 15 residues. V lost 3 bases, J lost 0 bases, and 9 bases lay in between. The CDR3 DNA reads as TGTGCCAGCAGTTTTACGGCCGGCTCCTACAATGAGCAGTTCTTC. Residues: CASSFTAGSYNEQFF.

V and J are TRBV29-1 and TRBJ2-7; D unresolved. The germline V gene encodes CDR1 SQVTM and CDR2 ANQGSEA. Between the trimmed V and J ends, which lost 5 bases and 3 bases, there was a span of 14 bases. The CDR3 totals 13 residues. The CDR3 bases are TGCAGCGTTCCGATGACTGGGTGCTACGAGCAGTACTTC. Protein product: CSVPMTGCYEQYF.

Notes on this clonotype: This may be a read error, as it is one base from a much larger clone. This chain uses TRBV6-5 with TRBJ2-1; unclear D gene. This CDR3 contains 13 residues. Germline V lookup: CDR1 MNHEY, CDR2 SVGAGI. CDR3 amino acids: CTSSLNRGHEQFF. In DNA, the CDR3 is TGTACCAGCAGCCTCAACCGAGGCCATGAGCAGTTCTTC.

As to this clonotype: Since a much larger clone is just one base distant, this may be a read error. As DNA, the CDR3 is TGTGCCAGCAGCCAAGATGGGGGAGGGAACACTGAAGTTTTCTTT. Residues: CASSQDGGGNTEVFF. The chain carries TRBV4-2 and TRBJ1-1; D may be TRBD1 (5 bases). CDR1 is LGHNA and CDR2 is YNFKEQ in the germline V gene. The CDR3 contains 15 residues.

This clonotype was detected many times. Germline is not matched at one junction end, which may reflect a read error. The rearrangement joins TRBV4-3 to TRBJ2-7; 8 nucleotides line up with TRBD2. Germline-derived CDR1 and CDR2 are LGHNA and YSLEER. The CDR3 spans 16 residues. As DNA, the CDR3 is TGCGCCAGCAGCCAAGTAACAGCGGGAGCTTCCTCCGAGCAGTACTTC. This gives the protein CASSQVTAGASSEQYF.

A word on this clonotype: The final CDR3 position lacks the conserved phenylalanine or tryptophan, pointing to a likely read error. The gene calls are TRBV11-2 and TRBJ1-1; D is undetermined. Germline CDR1 and CDR2: SGHAT and FQNNGV. The CDR3 runs 14 residues. CDR3: CASSSGRMTTEAFL. The CDR3 DNA follows: TGTGCCAGCAGCTCCGGACGGATGACCACTGAGGCTTTCCTT.

With respect to this clonotype: This clone may be a read error of a much larger clone one base away. The V gene is TRBV12-3 or TRBV12-4, the J gene TRBJ2-7, with 10 bases aligning to TRBD1. The CDR3 extends over 15 amino acids. The CDR3 DNA is TGTGTCAGCAGCCTGGGACAGGGGCCAGCCTACGAGCAGTACTTC. It specifies CVSSLGQGPAYEQYF.

A note on this clonotype: A clone one base away is much larger, so this may be a read error. The chain has TRBV29-1 and TRBJ2-7, with D uncertain. CDR1 and CDR2 (germline): SQVTM, ANQGSEA. The CDR3 has 12 amino acids. Deletions cut 5 bases from V and 2 bases from J, with 10 bases between. The CDR3 region is CSVKKDAYEQYF. Written as DNA, the CDR3 is TGCAGCGTTAAAAAGGACGCCTACGAGCAGTACTTC.

A note on this clonotype: A much larger clone is a single base away; this may be a read error. The CDR3 sequence is CASNRWVNTEAFF. In DNA form, the CDR3 reads TGTGCCAGTAACAGATGGGTGAACACTGAAGCTTTCTTT. The chain recombines TRBV6-5 with TRBJ1-1; no clear D. V was trimmed by 9 bases and J by 0 bases, leaving 11 bases between them. Germline-derived CDR1 and CDR2 are MNHEY and SVGAGI. The CDR3 is 13 amino acids.

To note about this clonotype: One junction end does not reproduce the germline sequence, and a read error may be involved. This chain connects TRBV11-2 to TRBJ2-7; D remains ambiguous. The CDR3 is 14 amino acids. The germline V gene has CDR1 SGHAT and CDR2 FQNNGV. DNA for the CDR3: TGTGTCAGCAGCCCCACCGGCGGTTTTGACAAGCAGTACTTC. Amino acid sequence: CVSSPTGGFDKQYF.

This clonotype was seen more than once but under ten times. The junction shows a germline mismatch at one end, possibly a read error. The chain carries TRBV11-2 and TRBJ2-7; 7 nucleotides agree with TRBD1. Germline V CDR1 and CDR2: SGHAT, FQNNGV. The CDR3 is 14 residues long. CDR3 protein: CASSSRTGGYVQYF. The CDR3 bases are TGTGCCAGTAGCTCTCGGACAGGTGGCTACGTGCAGTACTTC.

The sample holds a few counts of this clonotype. V usage is TRBV5-4 and J usage is TRBJ2-1; TRBD1 matches at 8 bases. The CDR3 spans 15 residues. Germline CDR1 SGHNT, CDR2 YYREEE (reference sequence). Trimming took 5 bases from V and 2 from J; bases not matched to a gene: 6. The CDR3 DNA is TGTGCCAGCAGACCTACAGGGGGAACCTACAATGAGCAGTTCTTC. Protein product: CASRPTGGTYNEQFF.

A note on this clonotype: The germline gene is not matched at one end of the junction; a read error may be the cause. The genes are TRBV4-3 and TRBJ2-2, with TRBD2 as a possible D gene (5 bases). Germline V gene data show CDR1 as LGHNA and CDR2 as YSLEER. The CDR3 totals 17 residues. The CDR3 loop reads CASSHLPYGDEPGELFF. In DNA, the CDR3 is TGCGCCAGCAGCCACCTACCATACGGGGATGAGCCCGGGGAGCTGTTTTTC.

A note on this clonotype: A read error may be the cause here, since a much bigger clone is one base away. V is TRBV10-3 and J is TRBJ2-7; weak D call: TRBD1 (5 bases). Trimming removed 11 bases from V and 6 bases from J, with 20 bases in between. The CDR3 has 13 residues. The V gene's germline CDR1 is ENHRY and CDR2 SYGVKD. The CDR3 DNA is TGTGCCGCCTGTGACAGCACGACCTGCGAGCAGTACTTC. The encoded protein is CAACDSTTCEQYF.

This clonotype was counted between two and nine times. The chain joins TRBV20-1 to TRBJ1-5; D is undetermined. The CDR3 is 14 residues long. The V gene's germline CDR1 is DFQATT and CDR2 SNEGSKA (reference sequence). Trimming cost V 6 bases and J 4 bases, with 16 bases left between them. The CDR3 nucleotides read TGCAGTGCCCAGATCCCCGGACGGAATCAGCCCCAGCATTTT. It translates to CSAQIPGRNQPQHF.

A note on this clonotype: A much larger clone lies one base from this, so it may be a read error. The chain couples TRBV5-5 to TRBJ2-1; 10 nucleotides agree with TRBD2. CDR3 length: 17 residues. Germline V gene sequence: CDR1 SGHKS, CDR2 YYEKEE (reference sequence). CDR3 DNA: TGTGCCAGCAGCTTGGTGGCTAGCGGGGGATCCTACAATGAGCAGTCCTTC. Translating gives CASSLVASGGSYNEQSF.

Of note for this clonotype: This may arise from a read error, as a much more abundant clone is one base away. The V call is TRBV4-1, the J call TRBJ2-3, with 13 bases identical to TRBD2. The germline V gene has CDR1 MGHRA and CDR2 YSYEKL. The CDR3 loop spans 16 amino acids. J was trimmed by 8 bases and V by 4 bases; bases with no gene match: 9. CDR3 amino acids: CASSPRLAGGRGTQYF. The CDR3 DNA reads as TGCGCCAGCAGCCCCCGACTAGCGGGGGGCCGGGGTACGCAGTATTTT.

This chain joins TRBV6-1 and TRBJ1-5; maybe TRBD1 (5 bases). There are 17 residues in the CDR3. In germline, CDR1 is MNHNS, CDR2 SASEGT. Trimming stripped 2 bases from V and 2 bases from J, with 16 bases between. CDR3 amino acids: CASSERLGAWGNQPQHF. The CDR3 bases are TGTGCCAGCAGTGAAAGATTAGGGGCTTGGGGCAATCAGCCCCAGCATTTT.

In the case of this clonotype: A single base separates this from a much larger clone, so it may be a read error. The chain recombines TRBV6-2 or TRBV6-3 with TRBJ2-2; maybe TRBD1 (6 bases). Germline loops: CDR1 MNHEY, CDR2 SVGEGT. CDR3 length equals 15 residues. The CDR3 region is CASTQGHLNTRELFF. For the CDR3, the DNA is TGTGCCAGCACCCAGGGACACCTAAACACCAGGGAGCTGTTTTTT.

At least ten counts were recorded for this clonotype. The J gene is TRBJ1-1, the V gene TRBV25-1; D is undetermined. The V gene lost 3 bases and the J gene lost 2 bases, with 10 bases spanning the gap. Per the germline V gene, CDR1 is MGHDK and CDR2 is SYGVNS. The CDR3 consists of 14 residues. This chain's CDR3 is CASSDGKRNTEAFF. CDR3 coding DNA: TGTGCCAGCAGTGACGGCAAGCGTAACACTGAAGCTTTCTTT.

This clonotype was seen a handful of times. The chain recombines TRBV6-1 with TRBJ1-5; D gene ambiguous. V lost 10 bases, J lost 4 bases, and 14 bases lay in between. The CDR3 sequence is 13 residues long. The germline CDR1 and CDR2 sequences are MNHNS and SASEGT. Written as DNA, the CDR3 is TGTGCCACCGATGCGGCGGGAAATCAGCCCCAGCATTTT. Translated, it gives CATDAAGNQPQHF.

This rearrangement joins TRBV6-5 to TRBJ1-1; D call uncertain. Trimming pared 7 bases from V and 1 base from J, leaving 10 bases between. CDR1 and CDR2 from the germline V gene are MNHEY and SVGAGI. The CDR3 contains 13 residues. This CDR3 reads CASTSTTNTEAFF. In nucleotides, the CDR3 is TGTGCCAGCACTTCGACTACGAACACTGAAGCTTTCTTT.

Note on this clonotype: One junction end does not reproduce the germline sequence, and a read error may be involved. The rearrangement links TRBV4-1 to TRBJ2-4, with D tentatively TRBD2 (7 bases). In germline, CDR1 is MGHRA, CDR2 YSYEKL. The CDR3 sequence is 16 residues long. The CDR3 bases are TGCGCCAGCAGTCAAGATCGTGGGGGGGCACAAAACATTCAGTGCTTC. Encoded protein: CASSQDRGGAQNIQCF.

Worth noting for this clonotype: A much more abundant neighbour one base away suggests this may be a read error. The chain is built from TRBV29-1 and TRBJ1-1; no clear D. The CDR3 sequence is 12 residues long. CDR1 SQVTM and CDR2 ANQGSEA come from the germline V gene. CDR3 region: CSAKEGYTETFF. The CDR3 DNA follows: TGCAGCGCTAAGGAGGGTTACACTGAAACTTTCTTT.

Comments on this clonotype: Mismatch with germline at one junction end may stem from a read error. The chain's CDR3 is CTSSSVWSGRSNEQYF. The CDR3 DNA sequence: TGTACCAGCAGCTCAGTTTGGAGCGGGAGATCCAACGAGCAGTACTTC. The chain uses TRBV11-2 and TRBJ2-7, with 8 bases aligning to TRBD2. CDR3 length: 16 amino acids. Germline V lookup: CDR1 SGHAT, CDR2 FQNNGV.

This clonotype showed up just a few times. The gene calls are TRBV5-6 and TRBJ2-7, with 7 bases identical to TRBD1. Germline loops: CDR1 SGHDT, CDR2 YYEEEE. The V segment lost 4 bases and the J segment 8 bases; nucleotides outside the gene matches: 12. CDR3 size: 14 residues. CDR3: CASSPNTGADKQYF. Written as DNA, the CDR3 is TGTGCCAGCAGCCCGAATACAGGGGCCGACAAGCAGTACTTC.

This clonotype appeared a few times. The chain couples TRBV11-1 to TRBJ2-7, with 10 bases fitting TRBD2. Germline lookup yields CDR1 SGHAT and CDR2 FQDESV (reference sequence). With 6 bases clipped from V and 7 bases from J, the junction kept 15 bases outside the gene matches. The CDR3 consists of 16 residues. The CDR3 DNA follows: TGTGCCAGCAGAGGCGGGGCTAGCGGGAGTCTCTATGAGCAGTACTTC. Its translation is CASRGGASGSLYEQYF.

As concerns this clonotype: Germline is not matched at one junction end, which may reflect a read error. The chain combines TRBV6-2 or TRBV6-3 with TRBJ2-6; tentatively, D is TRBD2 (5 bases). The CDR3 has 18 amino acids. Germline loops: CDR1 MNHEY, CDR2 SVGEGT. CDR3 residues: CASSPTGSSSSGTNVLTF. For the CDR3, the DNA is TGTGCCAGCAGTCCTACGGGGTCTTCCTCCTCTGGGACCAACGTCCTGACTTTC.

Comment on this clonotype: A much larger clone differs from this one at a single base, so this may be a read error. The CDR3 protein is CSVEIERGTYEQYF. The CDR3 DNA follows: TGCAGCGTTGAAATAGAACGTGGGACCTACGAGCAGTACTTC. The chain uses TRBV29-1 and TRBJ2-7, with no clear D. Germline CDR1 reads SQVTM; CDR2 reads ANQGSEA. The CDR3 contains 14 residues. The V gene lost 2 bases and the J gene lost 2 bases, with 13 bases spanning the gap.